The 30 T cell receptor beta chains below come from one sample, sequenced in a study of T cells after yellow fever vaccination. MiXCR, applied by TCRdb to the 5' RACE reads, yields one record per CDR3 protein. Of just under 600,000 distinct CDR3 sequences in the sample, roughly 13% are singletons; the top ten hold roughly an eighth. The sequences come from PBMCs, collected on the day of the yellow fever booster vaccination. Receptors were obtained from a man aged 30 to 39 who received the YFV17D yellow fever vaccine.

This rearrangement joins TRBV15 to TRBJ1-2; possibly TRBD1 for D (5 bases). The CDR3 extends over 14 amino acids. Germline lookup yields CDR1 LNHNV and CDR2 YYDKDF (reference sequence). With 4 bases removed from V and 3 bases from J, the gap between germline ends came to 12 bases. CDR3 in amino acids: CATSTWGGHYGYTF. The DNA of the CDR3 is TGTGCCACCAGCACGTGGGGGGGTCACTATGGCTACACCTTC.

V is TRBV15 and J is TRBJ2-2; 8 nucleotides line up with TRBD2. CDR1 and CDR2 (germline): LNHNV, YYDKDF (reference sequence). The CDR3 covers 17 residues. V dropped 0 bases and J dropped 5; count of bases not matched to a gene: 8. In nucleotides, the CDR3 is TGTGCCACCAGCAGAGATTTGGCGGGAGGTTGGACCGGGGAGCTGTTTTTT. Translating it yields CATSRDLAGGWTGELFF.

This clonotype was counted a few times. V and J are TRBV3-1 and TRBJ1-1, with D uncertain. Trimming cost V 4 bases and J 3 bases, with 15 bases left between them. The germline gives CDR1 LGHDT, CDR2 YNNKEL (reference sequence). The CDR3 consists of 15 residues. CDR3: CASSLGEGTDTEAFF. CDR3 DNA sequence: TGTGCCAGCAGCCTCGGCGAGGGTACGGACACTGAAGCTTTCTTT.

CDR3 sequence reads: CSARDRREGTDTQYF. CDR3 DNA: TGCAGTGCTAGAGATCGGCGGGAGGGCACAGATACGCAGTATTTT. The gene calls are TRBV20-1 and TRBJ2-3, with 8 bases that match TRBD2. CDR1 DFQATT and CDR2 SNEGSKA come from the germline V gene (reference sequence). CDR3 length: 15 residues. The V and J ends lost 0 bases and 1 base, in that order; junction bases with no gene match: 3.

This rearrangement joins TRBV7-2 to TRBJ2-4, with 11 bases aligning to TRBD2. The germline V gene has CDR1 SGHTA and CDR2 FQGNSA. After removal of 1 base from V and 10 bases from J, the junction contained 6 bases not matched to a gene. This CDR3 has 15 amino acids. CDR3 residues: CASSLVGLAGGIQYF. CDR3 coding DNA: TGTGCCAGCAGCTTAGTAGGGCTAGCGGGAGGAATTCAGTACTTC. Complete variable domain (other parts from reference TRBV7-2 and TRBJ2-4): GAGVSQSPSNKVTEKGKDVELRCDPISGHTALYWYRQSLGQGLEFLIYFQGNSAPDKSGLPSDRFSAERTGGSVSTLTIQRTQQEDSAVYLCASSLVGLAGGIQYFGAGTRLSVL.

This clonotype was detected only a few times. The genes are TRBV12-3 or TRBV12-4 and TRBJ2-2; perhaps D is TRBD1 or TRBD2 (5 bases each). Trimming cost V 9 bases and J 0 bases, with 17 bases left between them. CDR3 length equals 16 residues. DNA of the CDR3: TGTGCCAGTGCTGCCTTTGGGGGAACGAACACCGGGGAGCTGTTTTTT. Its protein is CASAAFGGTNTGELFF.

V and J are TRBV20-1 and TRBJ2-5, with 7 bases that match TRBD1. The CDR3 spans 16 residues. V shed 0 bases, J shed 1 base, and the junction held 8 bases outside the gene matches. The germline V gene encodes CDR1 DFQATT and CDR2 SNEGSKA (reference sequence). The DNA for the CDR3 is TGCAGTGCTAGAGAGGGGGACAGCAAAAGCCAAGAGACCCAGTACTTC. This sequence encodes CSAREGDSKSQETQYF.

This clonotype has just a few counts. V is TRBV5-1 and J is TRBJ2-3; D not resolved. Germline CDR1 and CDR2: SGHRS and YFSETQ. This CDR3 region has 13 residues. V was shortened by 4 bases and J by 5 bases, with 11 bases between the two germline ends. The CDR3 spells CASSPSPQDTQYF. The CDR3 coding sequence is TGCGCCAGCAGCCCCAGCCCACAAGATACGCAGTATTTT. The full variable domain, rest sourced from reference TRBV5-1 and TRBJ2-3, is KAGVTQTPRYLIKTRGQQVTLSCSPISGHRSVSWYQQTPGQGLQFLFEYFSETQRNKGNFPGRFSGRQFSNSRSEMNVSTLELGDSALYLCASSPSPQDTQYFGPGTRLTVL.

The chain recombines TRBV5-1 with TRBJ2-7; D may correspond to TRBD1 or TRBD2 (5 bases each). The V gene's germline CDR1 is SGHRS and CDR2 YFSETQ. The CDR3 is made up of 14 amino acids. Trimming shortened V by 4 bases and J by 0 bases, and 11 bases separated the two germline ends. CDR3 nucleotides: TGCGCCAGCAGCAGGGACGGAAGCTCCTACGAGCAGTACTTC. It specifies CASSRDGSSYEQYF.

V and J are TRBV27 and TRBJ2-1; tentatively, D is TRBD1 (6 bases). The CDR3 sequence is 12 residues long. The germline V gene has CDR1 MNHEY and CDR2 SMNVEV (reference sequence). V was cut by 4 bases and J by 9 bases, with 10 bases left in between. The CDR3 region is CASSSNRVEQFF. CDR3 coding DNA: TGTGCCAGCAGTTCGAACAGGGTTGAGCAGTTCTTC.

V gene TRBV4-3 combines with J gene TRBJ2-3; D is ambiguous. CDR1 and CDR2 from the germline V gene are LGHNA and YSLEER. The CDR3 length is 18 residues. Trimming left V 0 bases short and J 2 bases short, with 18 bases between. The CDR3: CASSQDHMAGSSTDTQYF. CDR3 coding DNA: TGCGCCAGCAGCCAAGATCACATGGCAGGTTCTTCCACAGATACGCAGTATTTT.

This clonotype was seen more than once but under ten times. The chain combines TRBV12-3 or TRBV12-4 with TRBJ2-1; 9 bases are a match to TRBD2. After removal of 4 bases from V and 7 bases from J, the junction contained 8 bases not matched to a gene. The CDR3 length is 15 residues. CDR3 bases: TGTGCCAGCAGTTCGACTAGCGGAGGGGGGAATGAGCAGTTCTTC. Its protein product is CASSSTSGGGNEQFF.

The V gene is TRBV7-2, the J gene TRBJ2-3; D possibly uses TRBD1 or TRBD2 (5 bases each). The V and J ends lost 5 bases and 2 bases respectively, with 14 bases between them. Germline V gene sequence: CDR1 SGHTA, CDR2 FQGNSA. This CDR3 region has 15 residues. CDR3 sequence reads: CASSPGTAFTDTQYF. CDR3 coding DNA: TGTGCCAGCAGCCCCGGGACGGCTTTCACAGATACGCAGTATTTT.

This clonotype was counted only a few times. J is TRBJ2-7 and V is TRBV5-1, with D perhaps TRBD1 or TRBD2 (5 bases each). Looked up from germline, CDR1 is SGHRS and CDR2 is YFSETQ. The V and J ends lost 4 bases and 5 bases respectively, with 16 bases between them. There are 14 residues in the CDR3. For the CDR3, the DNA is TGCGCCAGCAGCCTCGGGAAGGGGAGCGACGAGCAGTACTTC. Residues: CASSLGKGSDEQYF. Complete variable domain (other parts from reference TRBV5-1 and TRBJ2-7): KAGVTQTPRYLIKTRGQQVTLSCSPISGHRSVSWYQQTPGQGLQFLFEYFSETQRNKGNFPGRFSGRQFSNSRSEMNVSTLELGDSALYLCASSLGKGSDEQYFGPGTRLTVT.

This clonotype was seen a handful of times. The chain links TRBV5-1 to TRBJ2-3; D may be TRBD2 (6 bases). The V gene lost 7 bases and the J gene lost 1 base, with 10 bases spanning the gap. Germline loops: CDR1 SGHRS, CDR2 YFSETQ. The CDR3 runs 13 residues. As DNA, the CDR3 is TGCGCCAGCGGGACTCCCGGCACAGATACGCAGTATTTT. Its translation: CASGTPGTDTQYF.

This clonotype was picked up a small number of times. The chain carries TRBV9 and TRBJ2-3; D is perhaps TRBD2 (6 bases). The germline CDR1 and CDR2 sequences are SGDLS and YYNGEE. The CDR3 spans 15 residues. V lost 5 bases, J lost 2 bases, and 15 bases lay in between. The CDR3 DNA is TGTGCCAGCAGTGGTTTAGCGGCCCACACAGATACGCAGTATTTT. The encoded protein is CASSGLAAHTDTQYF.

The rearrangement links TRBV20-1 to TRBJ2-3, with no clear D. The CDR3 spans 11 residues. The ends were cut back, 4 bases at V and 4 bases at J, with 6 bases in the middle. Germline V gives CDR1 DFQATT, CDR2 SNEGSKA (reference sequence). The CDR3: CSATRPDTQYF. The CDR3 DNA sequence: TGCAGTGCTACCCGCCCAGATACGCAGTATTTT.

The chain links TRBV7-9 to TRBJ2-6; tentatively, D is TRBD2 (6 bases). Trimming removed 0 bases at V and 2 bases at J, with 11 bases between. The CDR3 is 17 residues long. Germline lookup yields CDR1 SEHNR and CDR2 FQNEAQ (reference sequence). In DNA, the CDR3 is TGTGCCAGCAGCTTAGCTTCGGGGGATCCTGGGGCCAACGTCCTGACTTTC. This encodes CASSLASGDPGANVLTF.

Turning to this clonotype: At one of its ends the junction is not consistent with the germline gene, which may arise from a read error. This chain connects TRBV20-1 to TRBJ1-2, with D hard to call. The CDR3 is 11 residues long. Germline lookup yields CDR1 DFQATT and CDR2 SNEGSKA (reference sequence). CDR3 protein: CSARARESYTF. CDR3 in DNA: TGCAGTGCGAGAGCCCGGGAAAGCTACACCTTC.

The chain recombines TRBV5-1 with TRBJ2-7, with 9 bases matching TRBD1. The CDR3 loop spans 15 amino acids. The junction had 5 bases not matched to a gene; V was cut back by 0 bases and J by 4 bases. Germline values: CDR1 SGHRS, CDR2 YFSETQ. The CDR3 reads CASSLGDRALYEQYF. The DNA for the CDR3 is TGCGCCAGCAGCTTGGGGGACAGGGCTTTATACGAGCAGTACTTC.

There are many counts of this clonotype. This chain connects TRBV7-9 to TRBJ2-1; no reliable D call. Trimming removed 5 bases from V and 4 bases from J, with 9 bases in between. The CDR3 spans 13 residues. The germline V gene encodes CDR1 SEHNR and CDR2 FQNEAQ (reference sequence). The CDR3 sequence: CASSPDQYNEQFF. The CDR3 DNA sequence: TGTGCCAGCAGCCCGGACCAATACAATGAGCAGTTCTTC.

The CDR3 sequence is CSAIQGDSSGTRASLQETQYF. The CDR3 DNA reads as TGCAGTGCTATACAGGGGGACTCTAGCGGGACTCGGGCCTCCCTTCAAGAGACCCAGTACTTC. The V call is TRBV20-1, the J call TRBJ2-5; D might be TRBD2 (9 bases). Germline lookup yields CDR1 DFQATT and CDR2 SNEGSKA (reference sequence). The CDR3 runs to 21 residues. The V end was cut by 4 bases, the J end by 2 bases, with 35 bases between.

Turning to this clonotype: The junction and the germline gene differ at one end; a read error may be behind it. The rearrangement uses TRBV20-1 and TRBJ2-3; 7 bases agree with TRBD2. This CDR3 comprises 16 residues. Germline CDR1 is DFQATT and CDR2 is SNEGSKA (reference sequence). CDR3 bases: TGCTGTGCTAGAGATTTCCCAGCGGGAAGAACAGATACGCAGTATTTT. Translated: CCARDFPAGRTDTQYF.

The chain uses TRBV2 and TRBJ2-1, with 13 positions matching TRBD2. The germline CDR1 and CDR2 sequences are SNHLY and FYNNEI. There are 18 residues in the CDR3. Losses at the gene ends were 8 bases for V and 7 bases for J; bases not matched to a gene: 17. CDR3 sequence: CASCTGTSGTMGQNEQFF. Written as DNA, the CDR3 is TGTGCCAGCTGCACCGGGACTAGCGGGACCATGGGACAAAATGAGCAGTTCTTC.

This clonotype came up a few times. The chain has TRBV9 and TRBJ2-2, with 7 positions matching TRBD1. There are 14 residues in the CDR3. The germline V gene has CDR1 SGDLS and CDR2 YYNGEE. V was clipped by 3 bases and J by 6 bases; unmatched bases: 5. The CDR3 region has the DNA TGTGCCAGCAGCGAGGGACAGCATTCCGGGGAGCTGTTTTTT. It yields the protein CASSEGQHSGELFF.

The chain has TRBV21-1 and TRBJ1-3; the listed D gene, TRBD1, was not tested against the DNA. TRBV21-1 is classified as a pseudogene. The CDR3 extends over 16 amino acids. CDR3 DNA: TGTGCCAGCAGCCATGGCGGTGGCAGGGGTGGAAACACCATATATTTT. Translation: CASSHGGGRGGNTIYF.

This chain uses TRBV18 with TRBJ2-4; 10 bases are a match to TRBD2. V lost 3 bases to trimming and J lost 7 bases; unmatched junction nucleotides: 9. CDR1 KGHSH and CDR2 LQKENI come from the germline V gene. The CDR3 loop spans 16 amino acids. This CDR3 is CASSPTSGRVWNIQYF. The CDR3 DNA is TGTGCCAGCTCACCCACCAGCGGGAGGGTGTGGAACATTCAGTACTTC. Supplemented by reference TRBV18 and TRBJ2-4, the full variable domain reads NAGVMQNPRHLVRRRGQEARLRCSPMKGHSHVYWYRQLPEEGLKFMVYLQKENIIDESGMPKERFSAEFPKEGPSILRIQQVVRGDSAAYFCASSPTSGRVWNIQYFGAGTRLSVL.

The chain uses TRBV29-1 and TRBJ1-1, with 10 bases fitting TRBD1. The V gene's germline CDR1 is SQVTM and CDR2 ANQGSEA. The CDR3 contains 14 residues. J was trimmed by 1 base and V by 7 bases; bases with no gene match: 6. The CDR3 sequence: CSADRGIQNTEAFF. CDR3 DNA: TGCAGCGCGGACAGGGGGATCCAGAACACTGAAGCTTTCTTT.

This clonotype was counted at least ten times. The V gene is TRBV11-2, the J gene TRBJ2-2; D might be TRBD2 (5 bases). This CDR3 is built from 14 residues. Germline V lookup: CDR1 SGHAT, CDR2 FQNNGV. With 2 bases removed from V and 3 bases from J, the gap between germline ends came to 7 bases. As DNA, the CDR3 is TGTGCCAGCAGCTTAAGAGCGGACACCGGGGAGCTGTTTTTT. Translated: CASSLRADTGELFF.

This clonotype was seen at least ten times. The chain links TRBV15 to TRBJ1-4, with 7 bases lining up with TRBD1. The CDR3 totals 14 residues. Germline V gives CDR1 LNHNV, CDR2 YYDKDF (reference sequence). V dropped 8 bases and J dropped 5; count of bases not matched to a gene: 8. Here the CDR3 reads CATRTQGKNEKLFF. As DNA, the CDR3 is TGTGCCACCCGTACACAGGGGAAAAATGAAAAACTGTTTTTT.